This T cell receptor beta chain is drawn from a study of T cells in Graves' hyperthyroidism and ophthalmopathy. Findings and caveats of the study: Most clonotypes expanded in thyroid above 0.001 were likewise present in blood.

The source material, RNA transcripts, was used to amplify TCR beta CDR3 regions. The TCR CDR3 first-round RT-PCR relied on the HTBI primer set. TCRdb analysed the multiplex PCR reads with MiXCR anew, one entry per CDR3 protein. The table lists roughly 350,000 distinct CDR3 sequences, around 13% of them singletons, with around 23% in the top ten. Patients were aged 18 to 65, had disease duration under 2 months, and had newly diagnosed hyperthyroidism. Patients with uncontrolled infections, other autoimmune diseases, pregnancy or lactation were excluded. Each diagnosis was grounded in clinical symptoms, serum thyroxine and TRAb, thyroid ultrasound, and orbital computed tomography. The table lists this clonotype with a few counts. Its antigen is not known. The sequence was collected from a woman aged 25 to 39 with Graves' hyperthyroidism. The sequenced sample was blood.

CDR3 amino acids: CASSLGLGGSTYNEQFF. The CDR3 region has the DNA TGTGCCAGCAGCTTAGGCCTAGGCGGGTCGACCTACAATGAGCAGTTCTTC. This rearrangement joins TRBV13 to TRBJ2-1; perhaps TRBD2 as D (5 bases). V was cut by 0 bases and J by 2 bases, with 14 bases left in between. This CDR3 has 17 amino acids. Germline assignment: CDR1 PRHDT and CDR2 FYEKMQ (reference sequence).